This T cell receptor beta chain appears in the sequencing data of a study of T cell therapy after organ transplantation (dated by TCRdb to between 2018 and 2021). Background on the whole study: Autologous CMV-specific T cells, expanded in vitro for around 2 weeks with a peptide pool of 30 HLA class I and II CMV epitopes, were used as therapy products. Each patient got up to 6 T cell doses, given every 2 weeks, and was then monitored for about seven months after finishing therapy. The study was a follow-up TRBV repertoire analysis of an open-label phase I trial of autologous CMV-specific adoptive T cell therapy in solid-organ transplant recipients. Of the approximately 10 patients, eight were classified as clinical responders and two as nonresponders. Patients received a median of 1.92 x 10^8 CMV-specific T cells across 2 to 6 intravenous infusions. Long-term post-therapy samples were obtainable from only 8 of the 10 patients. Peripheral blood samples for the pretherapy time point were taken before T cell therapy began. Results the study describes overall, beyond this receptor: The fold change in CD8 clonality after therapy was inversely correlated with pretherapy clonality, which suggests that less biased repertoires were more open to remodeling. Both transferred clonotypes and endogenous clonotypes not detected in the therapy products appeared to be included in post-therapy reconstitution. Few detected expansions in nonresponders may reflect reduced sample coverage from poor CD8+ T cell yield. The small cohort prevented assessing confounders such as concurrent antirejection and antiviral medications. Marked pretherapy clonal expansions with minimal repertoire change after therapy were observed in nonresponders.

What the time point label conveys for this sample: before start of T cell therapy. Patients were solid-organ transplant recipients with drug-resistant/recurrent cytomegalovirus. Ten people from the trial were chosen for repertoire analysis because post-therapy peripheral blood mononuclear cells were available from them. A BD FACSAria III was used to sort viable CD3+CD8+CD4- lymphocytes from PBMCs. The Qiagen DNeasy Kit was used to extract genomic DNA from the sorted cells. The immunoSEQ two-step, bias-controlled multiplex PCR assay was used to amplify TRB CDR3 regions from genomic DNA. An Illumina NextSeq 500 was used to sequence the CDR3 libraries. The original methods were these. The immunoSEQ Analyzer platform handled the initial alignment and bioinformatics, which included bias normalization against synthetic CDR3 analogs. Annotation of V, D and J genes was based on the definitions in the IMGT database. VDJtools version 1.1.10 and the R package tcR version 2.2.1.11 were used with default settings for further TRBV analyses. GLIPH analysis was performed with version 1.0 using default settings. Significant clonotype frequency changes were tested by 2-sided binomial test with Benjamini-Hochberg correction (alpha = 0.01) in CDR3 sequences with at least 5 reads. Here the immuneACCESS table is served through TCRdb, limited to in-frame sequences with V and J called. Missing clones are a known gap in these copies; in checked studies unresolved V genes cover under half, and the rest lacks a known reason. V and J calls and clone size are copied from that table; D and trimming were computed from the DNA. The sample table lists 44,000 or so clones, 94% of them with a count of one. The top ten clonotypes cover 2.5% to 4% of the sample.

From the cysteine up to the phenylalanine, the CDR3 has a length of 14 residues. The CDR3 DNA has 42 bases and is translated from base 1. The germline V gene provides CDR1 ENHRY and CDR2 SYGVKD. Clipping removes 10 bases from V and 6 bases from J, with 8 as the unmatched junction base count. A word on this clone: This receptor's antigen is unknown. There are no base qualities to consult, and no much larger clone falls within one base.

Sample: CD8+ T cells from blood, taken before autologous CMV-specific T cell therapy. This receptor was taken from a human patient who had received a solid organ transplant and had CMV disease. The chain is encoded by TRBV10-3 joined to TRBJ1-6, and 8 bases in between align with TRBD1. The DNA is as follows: TGTGCCACGCAACCGGGACAGGTTAATTCACCCCTCCACTTT. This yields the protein CATQPGQVNSPLHF.